This T cell receptor beta chain was documented in a study of molecular identifiers for immune sequencing clone quantification. Study details: In replicates, RNA from approximately 22,000 or 94,000 naive CD8 cells was divided five ways and four parts were sequenced.

TCRdb redid the calling of the PCR reads with MiXCR, one entry per CDR3 protein. The repertoire consists of approximately 550,000 distinct CDR3 sequences, with over 20% occurring once and the leading ten covering 0.84%. Many counts were recorded for this clonotype. Germline lookup yields CDR1 LNHDA and CDR2 SQIVND (reference sequence). V lost 6 bases to trimming and J lost 2 bases; unmatched junction nucleotides: 9. This CDR3 spans 16 amino acids. Input material: naive CD8+ T cells from blood, with Jurkat cell RNA spiked in. Subset specified: FACS-sorted CD8+CD4-CCR7+CD45RA+ naive T cells. The chain combines TRBV19 with TRBJ2-2, with TRBD1 matching over 7 bases. This clonotype was obtained from a human donor in good health. Some libraries in this study had Jurkat cell RNA spiked in. CDR3 region: CASSYSTGINTGELFF. Here the CDR3 DNA reads TGTGCCAGTAGCTACTCGACAGGGATAAACACCGGGGAGCTGTTTTTT.